The 16 T cell receptor beta chains given below trace back to one sample, sequenced in a study of cytomegalovirus exposure and HLA in healthy donors. PCR involved 60 Vbeta and 13 Jbeta primers. Profiled with immunoSEQ multiplex PCR; TCRdb holds only in-frame clones, not every one. The data contain approximately 170,000 clones, 70% to 90% of them singletons. The specimen sequenced was PBMCs. Receptors were obtained from a young woman in good health and CMV-seronegative.

V is TRBV6-1 and J is TRBJ2-7; TRBD2 matches at 10 bases. CDR1 is MNHNS, CDR2 SASEGT, per germline. CDR3 size: 15 residues. J lost 2 bases, V lost 8 bases, and 9 bases had no gene match. In DNA form, the CDR3 reads TGTGCCAGCTTACGGACTAGCGGACTAACCTACGAGCAGTACTTC. It translates to CASLRTSGLTYEQYF.

The genes are TRBV5-8 and TRBJ1-2; a possible D gene is TRBD1 (5 bases). The CDR3 totals 14 residues. Trimming pared 0 bases from V and 7 bases from J, leaving 13 bases between. CDR1 SGHTS and CDR2 YDEGEE come from the germline V gene. The CDR3 nucleotides read TGTGCCAGCAGCTTGGGTGTAGGTCAGGGTGGCTACACCTTC. It specifies CASSLGVGQGGYTF.

The chain uses TRBV5-6 and TRBJ2-3; 8 bases match TRBD2. This CDR3 spans 15 amino acids. V lost 3 bases and J lost 2; bases outside the gene matches: 5. Germline-derived CDR1 and CDR2 are SGHDT and YYEEEE. This CDR3 reads CASSYRTSNTDTQYF. CDR3 nucleotides: TGTGCCAGCAGCTATCGGACTAGCAACACAGATACGCAGTATTTT.

This chain's CDR3 is CASSRRDSNYGYTF. The CDR3 DNA reads as TGTGCCAGTAGTAGAAGGGACAGCAACTATGGCTACACCTTC. The chain combines TRBV19 with TRBJ1-2, with 7 bases that match TRBD1. Losses at the gene ends were 4 bases for V and 2 bases for J; bases not matched to a gene: 4. This CDR3 has 14 amino acids. CDR1 and CDR2 (germline): LNHDA, SQIVND (reference sequence).

CDR3 amino acids: CASSSSTGYPGANVLTF. CDR3 sequence (DNA): TGTGCCAGCAGTTCCTCTACGGGGTATCCTGGGGCCAACGTCCTGACTTTC. The chain uses TRBV28 and TRBJ2-6, with D tentatively TRBD2 (5 bases). Germline assignment: CDR1 MDHEN and CDR2 SYDVKM. V lost 4 bases and J lost 2, with 15 bases in between. This CDR3 contains 17 residues.

V gene TRBV7-3 combines with J gene TRBJ2-3; 16 bases are shared with TRBD2. The CDR3 is made up of 18 amino acids. CDR1 and CDR2 from the germline V gene are SGHTA and FQGTGA. Unmatched junction bases numbered 4, after V lost 4 bases and J lost 0 bases. The CDR3 is CASSSGTSGRASTDTQYF. For the CDR3, the DNA is TGTGCCAGCAGCTCCGGGACTAGCGGGAGGGCTAGCACAGATACGCAGTATTTT. Full variable domain (rest looked up from reference TRBV7-3 and TRBJ2-3): GAGVSQTPSNKVTEKGKYVELRCDPISGHTALYWYRQSLGQGPEFLIYFQGTGAADDSGLPNDRFFAVRPEGSVSTLKIQRTERGDSAVYLCASSSGTSGRASTDTQYFGPGTRLTVL.

On this clone: Other nucleotide sequences in the sample specify the same CDR3. This chain connects TRBV7-9 to TRBJ1-2, with a tentative D call TRBD1 (6 bases). Per the germline V gene, CDR1 is SEHNR and CDR2 is FQNEAQ (reference sequence). V shed 5 bases and J shed 6 bases, with 10 bases lying between them. The CDR3 runs to 12 residues. Here the CDR3 reads CASSLNRDGYTF. CDR3 bases: TGTGCCAGCAGCCTCAACAGGGATGGCTACACCTTC.

This clone was found a few times. The chain combines TRBV2 with TRBJ2-7, with 11 bases matching TRBD1. Germline values: CDR1 SNHLY, CDR2 FYNNEI. CDR3 length: 15 amino acids. V gave up 1 base and J gave up 4 bases; unmatched junction bases: 3. The CDR3 loop reads CASSEGGTGGYEQYF. CDR3 nucleotide sequence: TGTGCCAGCAGTGAAGGGGGGACAGGGGGTTACGAGCAGTACTTC.

The genes are TRBV13 and TRBJ1-2; D uncertain. The V gene's germline CDR1 is PRHDT and CDR2 FYEKMQ (reference sequence). V was pared by 5 bases and J by 1 base, with 26 bases between. CDR3 length: 19 amino acids. The CDR3 DNA sequence: TGTGCCAGCAGCGAAACACACGGGGAAGAGGGTGGTGATAACTATGGCTACACCTTC. It encodes CASSETHGEEGGDNYGYTF. The whole variable domain, filled in from reference TRBV13 and TRBJ1-2, reads AAGVIQSPRHLIKEKRETATLKCYPIPRHDTVYWYQQGPGQDPQFLISFYEKMQSDKGSIPDRFSAQQFSDYHSELNMSSLELGDSALYFCASSETHGEEGGDNYGYTFGSGTRLTVV.

J is TRBJ1-1 and V is TRBV27; D gene ambiguous. The germline CDR1 and CDR2 sequences are MNHEY and SMNVEV (reference sequence). This CDR3 region has 13 residues. Trimming cost V 2 bases and J 1 base, with 5 bases left between them. The CDR3 nucleotides are TGTGCCAGCAGTTTACGAGAGAACACTGAAGCTTTCTTT. This sequence encodes CASSLRENTEAFF.

This chain links TRBV29-1 with TRBJ2-7, with D unresolved. The CDR3 is 13 amino acids. V was clipped by 3 bases and J by 0 bases, with 9 bases between them. From germline, CDR1 is SQVTM and CDR2 ANQGSEA. The CDR3 region has the DNA TGCAGCGTTGAGATACAGAGCTCCTACGAGCAGTACTTC. Translating it yields CSVEIQSSYEQYF.

The chain is built from TRBV7-9 and TRBJ2-2; D may be TRBD1 (6 bases). With 3 bases removed from V and 6 bases from J, the gap between germline ends came to 11 bases. The CDR3 covers 14 residues. CDR1 SEHNR and CDR2 FQNEAQ come from the germline V gene (reference sequence). The CDR3 sequence is CASSFAGASGELFF. The CDR3 bases are TGTGCCAGCAGCTTTGCAGGGGCTTCCGGGGAGCTGTTTTTT.

J is TRBJ2-2 and V is TRBV18; weak D call: TRBD2 (6 bases). The germline gives CDR1 KGHSH, CDR2 LQKENI. The CDR3 length is 15 residues. V lost 7 bases and J lost 4, with 16 bases in between. CDR3 amino acids: CASFANGGGTGELFF. In DNA form, the CDR3 reads TGTGCCAGCTTCGCGAACGGGGGAGGCACCGGGGAGCTGTTTTTT.

The genes are TRBV5-5 and TRBJ1-2; D unresolved. CDR1 and CDR2 from the germline V gene are SGHKS and YYEKEE (reference sequence). The CDR3 runs 15 residues. Trimming left V 4 bases short and J 2 bases short, with 15 bases between. CDR3 residues: CASSEDGEFNYGYTF. In nucleotides, the CDR3 is TGTGCCAGCAGCGAGGACGGGGAGTTCAACTATGGCTACACCTTC.

V gene TRBV27 combines with J gene TRBJ1-5; 10 positions match TRBD1. The V segment lost 2 bases and the J segment 2 bases; nucleotides outside the gene matches: 0. Germline V lookup: CDR1 MNHEY, CDR2 SMNVEV (reference sequence). The CDR3 has 15 amino acids. The CDR3 protein is CASSLGTGGNQPQHF. The CDR3 nucleotides read TGTGCCAGCAGTTTAGGGACAGGGGGCAATCAGCCCCAGCATTTT.

The CDR3 DNA reads TGTGCCAGTAGTTCTCTAGCGGAAAACAATGAGCAGTTCTTC. It encodes CASSSLAENNEQFF. This rearrangement joins TRBV19 to TRBJ2-1; 7 bases are shared with TRBD2. Germline V CDR1 and CDR2: LNHDA, SQIVND (reference sequence). V gave up 5 bases and J gave up 5 bases; unmatched junction bases: 6. This CDR3 has 14 amino acids.